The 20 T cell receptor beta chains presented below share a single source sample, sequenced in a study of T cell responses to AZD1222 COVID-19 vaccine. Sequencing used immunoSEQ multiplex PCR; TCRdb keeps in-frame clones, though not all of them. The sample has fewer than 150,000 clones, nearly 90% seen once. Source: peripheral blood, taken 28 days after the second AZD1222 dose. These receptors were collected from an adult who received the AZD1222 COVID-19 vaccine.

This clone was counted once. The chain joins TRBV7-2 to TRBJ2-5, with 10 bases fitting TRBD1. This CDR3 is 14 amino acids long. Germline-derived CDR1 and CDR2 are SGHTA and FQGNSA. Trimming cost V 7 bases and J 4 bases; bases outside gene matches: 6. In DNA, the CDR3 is TGTGCCAGCAACCGGCGGGACAGGGGAGAGACCCAGTACTTC. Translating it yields CASNRRDRGETQYF.

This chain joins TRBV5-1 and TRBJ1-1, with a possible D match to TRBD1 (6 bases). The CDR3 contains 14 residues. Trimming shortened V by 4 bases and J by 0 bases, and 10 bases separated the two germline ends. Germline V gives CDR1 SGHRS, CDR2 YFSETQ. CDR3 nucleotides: TGCGCCAGCAGCCCAGGGGCCCTGAACACTGAAGCTTTCTTT. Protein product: CASSPGALNTEAFF.

The CDR3 DNA sequence: TGTGCCACCAGTGGCGGGTCTAGCACAGATACGCAGTATTTT. Translated: CATSGGSSTDTQYF. The chain combines TRBV24-1 with TRBJ2-3, with D perhaps TRBD2 (5 bases). Per the germline V gene, CDR1 is KGHDR and CDR2 is SFDVKD. V was shortened by 5 bases and J by 0 bases, with 8 bases between the two germline ends. The CDR3 contains 14 residues.

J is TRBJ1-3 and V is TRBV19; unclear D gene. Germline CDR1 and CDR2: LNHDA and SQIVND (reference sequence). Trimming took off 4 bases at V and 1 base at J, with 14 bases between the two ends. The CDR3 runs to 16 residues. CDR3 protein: CASSNPQSPSGNTIYF. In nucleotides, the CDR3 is TGTGCCAGTAGTAACCCACAGTCTCCATCTGGAAACACCATATATTTT.

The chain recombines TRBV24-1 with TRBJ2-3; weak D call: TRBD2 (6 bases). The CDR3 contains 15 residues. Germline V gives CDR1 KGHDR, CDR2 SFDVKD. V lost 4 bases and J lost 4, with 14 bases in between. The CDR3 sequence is CATSDPAEGPDTQYF. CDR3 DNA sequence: TGTGCCACCAGTGACCCCGCGGAGGGACCAGATACGCAGTATTTT.

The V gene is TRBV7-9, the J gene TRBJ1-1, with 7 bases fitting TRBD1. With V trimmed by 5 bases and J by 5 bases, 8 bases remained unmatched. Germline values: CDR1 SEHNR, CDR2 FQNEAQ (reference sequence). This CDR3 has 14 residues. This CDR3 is CASSPTGQPTEAFF. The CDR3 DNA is TGTGCCAGCAGCCCCACGGGACAGCCTACTGAAGCTTTCTTT.

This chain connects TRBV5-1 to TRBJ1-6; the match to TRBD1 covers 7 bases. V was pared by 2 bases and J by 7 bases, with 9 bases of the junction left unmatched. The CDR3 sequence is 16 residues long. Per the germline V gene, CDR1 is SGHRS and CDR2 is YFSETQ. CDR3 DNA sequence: TGCGCCAGCAGCTTTACAGGGGCACGTCAGAATTCACCCCTCCACTTT. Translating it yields CASSFTGARQNSPLHF.

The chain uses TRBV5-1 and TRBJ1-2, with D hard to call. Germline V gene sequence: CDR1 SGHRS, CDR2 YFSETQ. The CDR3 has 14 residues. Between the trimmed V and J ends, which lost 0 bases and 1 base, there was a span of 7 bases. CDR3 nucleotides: TGCGCCAGCAGCTTGGACCATTATAACTATGGCTACACCTTC. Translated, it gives CASSLDHYNYGYTF.

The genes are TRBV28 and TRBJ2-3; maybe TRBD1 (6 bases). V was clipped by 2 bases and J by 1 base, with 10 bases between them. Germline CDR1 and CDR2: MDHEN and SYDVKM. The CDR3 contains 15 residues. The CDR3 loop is CASSLSEGGTDTQYF. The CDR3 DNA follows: TGTGCCAGCAGTTTAAGTGAGGGGGGCACAGATACGCAGTATTTT.

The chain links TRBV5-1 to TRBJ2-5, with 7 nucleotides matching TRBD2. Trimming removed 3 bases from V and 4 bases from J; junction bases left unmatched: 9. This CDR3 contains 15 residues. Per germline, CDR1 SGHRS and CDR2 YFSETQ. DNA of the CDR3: TGCGCCAGCAGCTCTGCGGGAGATCGGGTAGAGACCCAGTACTTC. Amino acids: CASSSAGDRVETQYF.

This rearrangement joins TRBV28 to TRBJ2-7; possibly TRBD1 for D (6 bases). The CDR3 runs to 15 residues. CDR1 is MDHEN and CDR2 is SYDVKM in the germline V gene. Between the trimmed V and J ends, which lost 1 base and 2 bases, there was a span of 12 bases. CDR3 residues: CASSLFTGPAYEQYF. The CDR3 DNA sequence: TGTGCCAGCAGTTTATTTACAGGGCCAGCCTACGAGCAGTACTTC.

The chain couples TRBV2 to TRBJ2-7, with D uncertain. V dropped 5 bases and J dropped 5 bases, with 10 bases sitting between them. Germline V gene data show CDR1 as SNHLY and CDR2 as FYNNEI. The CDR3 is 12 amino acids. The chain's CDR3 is CASSTSRHEQYF. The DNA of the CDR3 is TGTGCCAGCAGTACGAGCAGGCACGAGCAGTACTTC.

CDR3 sequence reads: CASSIQGAGQPQHF. CDR3 nucleotides: TGTGCCAGCAGCATACAGGGGGCTGGGCAGCCCCAGCATTTT. This chain connects TRBV5-4 to TRBJ1-5; 9 nucleotides align to TRBD1. The CDR3 sequence is 14 residues long. Germline assignment: CDR1 SGHNT and CDR2 YYREEE (reference sequence). J lost 7 bases, V lost 4 bases, and 6 bases had no gene match. Full variable domain (outside the CDR3, taken from reference TRBV5-4 and TRBJ1-5): ETGVTQSPTHLIKTRGQQVTLRCSSQSGHNTVSWYQQALGQGPQFIFQYYREEENGRGNFPPRFSGLQFPNYSSELNVNALELDDSALYLCASSIQGAGQPQHFGDGTRLSIL.

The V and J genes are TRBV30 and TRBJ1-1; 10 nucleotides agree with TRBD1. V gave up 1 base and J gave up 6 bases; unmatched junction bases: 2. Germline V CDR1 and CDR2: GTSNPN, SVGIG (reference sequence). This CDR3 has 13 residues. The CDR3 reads CAWSGQGASEAFF. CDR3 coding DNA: TGTGCCTGGAGTGGACAGGGGGCCTCTGAAGCTTTCTTT.

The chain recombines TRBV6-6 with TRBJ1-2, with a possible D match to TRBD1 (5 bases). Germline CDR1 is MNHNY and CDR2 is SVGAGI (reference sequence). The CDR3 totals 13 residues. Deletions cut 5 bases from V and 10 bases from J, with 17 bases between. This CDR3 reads CASSTRDGMDYTF. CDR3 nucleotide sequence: TGTGCCAGCAGTACGCGGGACGGCATGGACTACACCTTC.

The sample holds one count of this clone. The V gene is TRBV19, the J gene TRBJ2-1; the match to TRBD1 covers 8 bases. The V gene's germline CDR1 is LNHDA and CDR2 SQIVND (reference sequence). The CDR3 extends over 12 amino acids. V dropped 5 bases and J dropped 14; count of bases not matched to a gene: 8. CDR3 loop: CASSGSGTGKFF. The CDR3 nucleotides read TGTGCCAGTAGTGGGTCCGGGACAGGCAAGTTCTTC.

CDR3: CASSTQANTEAFF. The DNA for the CDR3 is TGTGCCAGCAGCACCCAAGCTAACACTGAAGCTTTCTTT. The chain combines TRBV7-9 with TRBJ1-1, with no clear D. In germline, CDR1 is SEHNR, CDR2 FQNEAQ (reference sequence). Trimming pared 5 bases from V and 2 bases from J, leaving 9 bases between. The length of the CDR3 is 13 residues.

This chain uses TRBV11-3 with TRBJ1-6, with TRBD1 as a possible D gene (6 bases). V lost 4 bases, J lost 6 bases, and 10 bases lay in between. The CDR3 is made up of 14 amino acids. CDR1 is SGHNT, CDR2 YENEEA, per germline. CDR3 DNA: TGTGCCAGCAGCTCAACAGGGTTTAATTCACCCCTCCACTTT. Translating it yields CASSSTGFNSPLHF.

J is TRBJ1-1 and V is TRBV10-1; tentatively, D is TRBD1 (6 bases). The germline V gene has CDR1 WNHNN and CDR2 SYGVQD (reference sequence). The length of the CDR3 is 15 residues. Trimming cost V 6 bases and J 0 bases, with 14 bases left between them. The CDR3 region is CASSPTGLMNTEAFF. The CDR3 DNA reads TGCGCCAGCAGCCCAACAGGGCTCATGAACACTGAAGCTTTCTTT.

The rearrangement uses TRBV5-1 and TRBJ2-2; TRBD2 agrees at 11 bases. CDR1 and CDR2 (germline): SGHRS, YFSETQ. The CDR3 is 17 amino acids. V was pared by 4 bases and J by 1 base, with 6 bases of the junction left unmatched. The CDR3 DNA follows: TGCGCCAGCAGCGGCGGGACTAGCGGCCTGAACACCGGGGAGCTGTTTTTT. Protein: CASSGGTSGLNTGELFF.